This record covers a single T cell receptor (beta chain). Its antigen remains unidentified. Treatment in this sample: about 20 received Ad26.COV2.S at low or high dose, single or two shots; several received placebo; per-sample allocation not given. At day 63 after the first vaccine or placebo injection, samples were drawn. CDR3 length equals 14 residues. Per germline, CDR1 SGHTA and CDR2 FQGNSA. V was shortened by 4 bases and J by 6 bases, with 15 bases between the two germline ends. This sample was included in a study of Ad26.COV2.S vaccination and SARS-CoV-2 variants. Across the whole study: The vaccine Ad26.COV2.S was put into the muscle once, or twice with 56 days between.

This table comes from immunoSEQ multiplex PCR, and its TCRdb copy is limited to in-frame clones, with some not included. The data show more than 300,000 clones, around 90% seen once. Points from the study as a whole: Reportedly, after vaccination the spike-specific CD8+ and CD4+ T cell responses displayed substantial breadth. For non-spike TCRs, breadth in vaccine recipients resembled that in placebo recipients.

This material consisted of peripheral blood, taken in a trial of Ad26.COV2.S vaccine versus placebo. V gene TRBV7-2 combines with J gene TRBJ1-1; TRBD1 might be the D (6 bases). This sequence was found in a person aged 18 to 65 who received the Ad26.COV2.S COVID-19 vaccine or a placebo. In DNA, the CDR3 is TGTGCCAGCAGCTCAGGGGTGGGGGCGTCTGAAGCTTTCTTT. Translation gives CASSSGVGASEAFF.